This T cell receptor (beta chain) appears in the sequencing data of a study of blood T cells in healthy people across ages. The study, taken as a whole, reports: Naive CD4+ cells and diversity were both higher in long-lived donors than in aged donors.

Germline lookup yields CDR1 KGHDR and CDR2 SFDVKD. This CDR3 has 16 amino acids. Trimming cost V 5 bases and J 0 bases; bases outside gene matches: 5. It was with a sample-barcoded 5' primer and a J-beta primer mix that a second PCR of roughly 7 to 12 cycles was run. TCRdb recomputed calls from the 5' RACE reads with MiXCR, one row per CDR3 protein. The sample yields roughly 700,000 distinct CDR3 sequences, 49% seen once. In each sample, at least 6 million PBMCs were isolated. This clonotype turned up a few times. Its antigen remains unidentified. Sequencing was done on a sample of blood. J is TRBJ2-7 and V is TRBV24-1, with 11 bases fitting TRBD1. This clonotype was obtained from a woman aged 60-75 years in good health. The CDR3 loop is CATSGTGGESSYEQYF. DNA of the CDR3: TGTGCCACCAGTGGGACAGGGGGCGAGAGCTCCTACGAGCAGTACTTC.